A single sample is the source of the 17 T cell receptor beta chains below, sequenced in a study of T cell responses to AZD1222 COVID-19 vaccine. Clones were read by immunoSEQ multiplex PCR, and TCRdb kept only the in-frame ones, dropping some. This table holds 150,000 to 200,000 clones, around 92% found once. The sequences come from peripheral blood, collected on day 0 of AZD1222 vaccination. The receptors stem from an adult in good health.

This chain uses TRBV4-3 with TRBJ2-1; 8 bases fit TRBD2. CDR1 is LGHNA, CDR2 YSLEER, per germline. The CDR3 consists of 17 residues. The trim removed 10 bases at V and 4 bases at J, leaving 18 bases unmatched. The CDR3 DNA is TGCGCCACCCAGCCGTCAGTAGCGGGAATTAAGTACAATGAGCAGTTCTTC. Translating it yields CATQPSVAGIKYNEQFF.

The chain recombines TRBV30 with TRBJ1-2; tentatively, D is TRBD1 (6 bases). The CDR3 extends over 12 amino acids. Germline CDR1 GTSNPN, CDR2 SVGIG (reference sequence). V lost 3 bases and J lost 8, with 13 bases in between. The CDR3 DNA is TGTGCCTGGAGGGGGGACACAGACGGCTACACCTTC. This gives the protein CAWRGDTDGYTF.

The chain has TRBV9 and TRBJ2-7; a possible D gene is TRBD1 (8 bases). Per germline, CDR1 SGDLS and CDR2 YYNGEE. The V gene lost 4 bases and the J gene lost 3 bases, with 20 bases spanning the gap. CDR3 length: 16 residues. The CDR3: CASSPDRGLLHYEQYF. The DNA of the CDR3 is TGTGCCAGCAGCCCCGACAGGGGACTACTACACTACGAGCAGTACTTC.

This clone was counted once. The rearrangement uses TRBV6-5 and TRBJ1-5; 7 positions match TRBD1. V shed 6 bases and J 6 bases; nucleotides not matched to a gene: 8. In germline, CDR1 is MNHEY, CDR2 SVGAGI. The CDR3 totals 14 residues. CDR3 region: CASRKLQGGQPQHF. The DNA of the CDR3 is TGTGCCAGCAGAAAGCTGCAGGGGGGTCAGCCCCAGCATTTT.

This chain joins TRBV18 and TRBJ1-3; D is perhaps TRBD1 (6 bases). The V end lost 5 bases, the J end lost 7 bases, and 18 bases lay between the germline ends. The CDR3 contains 15 residues. CDR1 and CDR2 (germline): KGHSH, LQKENI. The CDR3 DNA sequence: TGTGCCAGCTCAAAGCAACAGGGACCCGGGAACACCATATATTTT. Amino acids: CASSKQQGPGNTIYF.

The chain combines TRBV12-3 or TRBV12-4 with TRBJ1-1, with D possibly matching TRBD1 (5 bases). Trimming cost V 7 bases and J 10 bases, with 19 bases left between them. The CDR3 totals 13 residues. The CDR3 loop is CASIHRSGVVAFF. The DNA for the CDR3 is TGTGCCAGCATTCATAGGTCGGGGGTGGTAGCTTTCTTT.

The chain combines TRBV15 with TRBJ1-5, with D unresolved. Germline values: CDR1 LNHNV, CDR2 YYDKDF (reference sequence). V shed 0 bases and J shed 5 bases, with 2 bases lying between them. This CDR3 spans 12 amino acids. The CDR3 sequence is CATSRDDQPQHF. CDR3 bases: TGTGCCACCAGCAGAGATGATCAGCCCCAGCATTTT.

The chain is built from TRBV5-4 and TRBJ1-3, with D possibly being TRBD1 (6 bases). Per the germline V gene, CDR1 is SGHNT and CDR2 is YYREEE (reference sequence). The CDR3 length is 17 residues. Trimming removed 4 bases at V and 0 bases at J, with 17 bases between. CDR3: CASSRRGGQRSGNTIYF. The CDR3 DNA reads TGTGCCAGCAGCCGAAGGGGGGGGCAACGCTCTGGAAACACCATATATTTT. The complete variable domain, with remaining parts taken from reference TRBV5-4 and TRBJ1-3, reads ETGVTQSPTHLIKTRGQQVTLRCSSQSGHNTVSWYQQALGQGPQFIFQYYREEENGRGNFPPRFSGLQFPNYSSELNVNALELDDSALYLCASSRRGGQRSGNTIYFGEGSWLTVV.

The chain carries TRBV4-2 and TRBJ2-7, with TRBD1 identical over 9 bases. The CDR3 is made up of 13 amino acids. Germline values: CDR1 LGHNA, CDR2 YNFKEQ. V shed 4 bases, J shed 5 bases, and the junction held 3 bases outside the gene matches. The CDR3 DNA reads TGTGCCAGCAGCCGGGACAGGGTGGACGAGCAGTACTTC. It encodes CASSRDRVDEQYF.

The rearrangement links TRBV12-3 or TRBV12-4 to TRBJ1-2; 9 positions match TRBD1. Trimming removed 6 bases from V and 7 bases from J; junction bases left unmatched: 3. The CDR3 is made up of 12 amino acids. The CDR3 spells CASSWDRVGYTF. DNA of the CDR3: TGTGCCAGCAGCTGGGACAGGGTTGGCTACACCTTC.

This chain uses TRBV11-2 with TRBJ1-1; perhaps TRBD1 as D (5 bases). The germline V and J ends were trimmed by 1 base and 4 bases, with 10 bases remaining between them. Looked up from germline, CDR1 is SGHAT and CDR2 is FQNNGV. This CDR3 is built from 14 residues. CDR3 DNA sequence: TGTGCCAGCAGCTTAGTTCAGGGTCTCACTGAAGCTTTCTTT. As protein: CASSLVQGLTEAFF.

The chain employs TRBV18 and TRBJ2-1, with D tentatively TRBD1 (5 bases). V lost 5 bases to trimming and J lost 0 bases, with 8 bases between them. Per the germline V gene, CDR1 is KGHSH and CDR2 is LQKENI. The CDR3 consists of 14 residues. The CDR3 bases are TGTGCCAGCTCAAGACAGAGCTCCTACAATGAGCAGTTCTTC. Translating it yields CASSRQSSYNEQFF. The full variable domain, its missing parts supplied by reference TRBV18 and TRBJ2-1, is NAGVMQNPRHLVRRRGQEARLRCSPMKGHSHVYWYRQLPEEGLKFMVYLQKENIIDESGMPKERFSAEFPKEGPSILRIQQVVRGDSAAYFCASSRQSSYNEQFFGPGTRLTVL.

DNA of the CDR3: TGTGCCAGCAGTACTTCTTTCAGTACCTACGAGCAGTACTTC. Its translation: CASSTSFSTYEQYF. This chain connects TRBV2 to TRBJ2-7, with D uncertain. Germline-derived CDR1 and CDR2 are SNHLY and FYNNEI. The CDR3 totals 14 residues. V was trimmed by 5 bases and J by 2 bases, leaving 13 bases between them.

On this clone itself: Other DNA sequences within the sample encode an identical CDR3. The rearrangement uses TRBV28 and TRBJ1-5; D is undetermined. The CDR3 runs 12 residues. Germline V lookup: CDR1 MDHEN, CDR2 SYDVKM. V was trimmed by 3 bases and J by 6 bases, leaving 6 bases between them. Here the CDR3 DNA reads TGTGCCAGCAGTTTGATGGGTCAGCCCCAGCATTTT. Amino acid sequence: CASSLMGQPQHF. The whole variable domain, filled in from reference TRBV28 and TRBJ1-5, reads DVKVTQSSRYLVKRTGEKVFLECVQDMDHENMFWYRQDPGLGLRLIYFSYDVKMKEKGDIPEGYSVSREKKERFSLILESASTNQTSMYLCASSLMGQPQHFGDGTRLSIL.

This rearrangement joins TRBV3-1 (or the pseudogene TRBV3-2) to TRBJ1-6, with unresolved D. Germline-derived CDR1 and CDR2 are LGHDT and YNNKEL (reference sequence). The CDR3 contains 16 residues. Trimming cost V 4 bases and J 0 bases, with 10 bases left between them. CDR3 coding DNA: TGTGCCAGCAGCCCTATACCTAGCTCCTATAATTCACCCCTCCACTTT. It specifies CASSPIPSSYNSPLHF.

The chain is built from TRBV30 and TRBJ1-6, with a possible D match to TRBD1 (5 bases). The CDR3 covers 13 residues. V lost 4 bases to trimming and J lost 6 bases, with 10 bases between them. Looked up from germline, CDR1 is GTSNPN and CDR2 is SVGIG (reference sequence). CDR3 bases: TGTGCCTGGAAAGTTGGGGCTAATTCACCCCTCCACTTT. Its protein is CAWKVGANSPLHF.

This chain joins TRBV27 and TRBJ2-7, with 14 bases lining up with TRBD2. With 5 bases clipped from V and 6 bases from J, the junction kept 6 bases outside the gene matches. Germline V lookup: CDR1 MNHEY, CDR2 SMNVEV (reference sequence). The CDR3 runs 15 residues. The CDR3 DNA sequence: TGTGCCAGCAGTCTAACAGGACTAGCGGGAGGCGAGCAGTACTTC. This gives the protein CASSLTGLAGGEQYF.